The 18 T cell receptor beta chains in this list originate from one sample, sequenced in a study of blood T cell repertoires in COVID-19. Assay used: immunoSEQ multiplex PCR; TCRdb lists only in-frame clones, some missing. Of 40,000 to 55,000 clones listed, around 90% were seen once; the top ten hold 2.2%. Sequencing used peripheral blood. The origin of the receptors is a human donor in a cohort sampled during active COVID-19.

This chain's CDR3 is CASSQNPPGTGNEKLFF. DNA of the CDR3: TGCGCCAGCAGCCAAAATCCCCCCGGGACAGGGAATGAAAAACTGTTTTTT. The chain links TRBV4-3 to TRBJ1-4, with 9 positions matching TRBD1. The germline V gene encodes CDR1 LGHNA and CDR2 YSLEER. V trimming: 2 bases; J trimming: 5 bases; junction bases outside the gene matches: 9. The CDR3 is 17 amino acids.

This clone appeared once. The chain joins TRBV2 to TRBJ1-5; D might be TRBD1 (5 bases). CDR1 and CDR2 (germline): SNHLY, FYNNEI. CDR3 length: 15 amino acids. The V end lost 6 bases, the J end lost 0 bases, and 12 bases lay between the germline ends. The CDR3 loop reads CASRTGRASNQPQHF. CDR3 DNA: TGTGCCAGCAGGACTGGCAGGGCTAGCAATCAGCCCCAGCATTTT.

The V call is TRBV28, the J call TRBJ2-7; D gene uncertain. This CDR3 is built from 12 residues. CDR1 and CDR2 from the germline V gene are MDHEN and SYDVKM. V lost 5 bases to trimming and J lost 4 bases, with 9 bases between them. CDR3 DNA sequence: TGTGCCAGCAGTCGACCCAGGTACGAGCAGTACTTC. This encodes CASSRPRYEQYF.

The rearrangement joins TRBV6-5 to TRBJ2-7; 9 positions agree with TRBD1. The V gene's germline CDR1 is MNHEY and CDR2 SVGAGI. V shed 2 bases and J 3 bases; nucleotides not matched to a gene: 2. This CDR3 has 14 amino acids. CDR3: CASSYTDRGYEQYF. In DNA, the CDR3 is TGTGCCAGCAGTTACACGGACAGGGGCTACGAGCAGTACTTC.

The genes are TRBV2 and TRBJ2-5, with 7 bases identical to TRBD2. From germline, CDR1 is SNHLY and CDR2 FYNNEI. The CDR3 runs 12 residues. The junction had 4 bases not matched to a gene; V was cut back by 7 bases and J by 5 bases. The CDR3 region is CASTWEGETQYF. The DNA for the CDR3 is TGTGCCAGCACCTGGGAGGGGGAGACCCAGTACTTC. The entire variable domain, with the rest obtained from reference TRBV2 and TRBJ2-5, is as follows: EPEVTQTPSHQVTQMGQEVILRCVPISNHLYFYWYRQILGQKVEFLVSFYNNEISEKSEIFDDQFSVERPDGSNFTLKIRSTKLEDSAMYFCASTWEGETQYFGPGTRLLVL.

The rearrangement joins TRBV14 to TRBJ1-1; D gene unclear. Trimming took 4 bases from V and 3 from J, leaving 3 bases between them. CDR1 is SGHDN and CDR2 is FVKESK in the germline V gene. The CDR3 spans 11 residues. DNA of the CDR3: TGTGCCAGCAGCCGAGACACTGAAGCTTTCTTT. This translates into CASSRDTEAFF.

V usage is TRBV18 and J usage is TRBJ2-3; 8 bases agree with TRBD2. Looked up from germline, CDR1 is KGHSH and CDR2 is LQKENI. The ends lost 4 bases at V and 0 bases at J; junction bases unmatched: 9. The CDR3 totals 17 residues. CDR3 in DNA: TGTGCCAGCTCACTTAGAGCGGGAGATCTTAGCACAGATACGCAGTATTTT. It encodes CASSLRAGDLSTDTQYF.

In this sample, this clone turned up a few times. CDR3 protein: CASSRRLAGAPTTYNEQFF. The CDR3 nucleotides read TGTGCCAGCAGCCGGCGACTAGCGGGGGCCCCAACTACCTACAATGAGCAGTTCTTC. The J gene is TRBJ2-1, the V gene TRBV7-7; 12 bases fit TRBD2. Per germline, CDR1 SSHAT and CDR2 FNYEAQ (reference sequence). This CDR3 has 19 amino acids. The J segment lost 2 bases and the V segment lost 5 bases, leaving 13 bases of the junction unmatched.

In its sample, this clone was seen a few times. The J gene is TRBJ1-1, the V gene TRBV7-9; D may be TRBD1 (5 bases). Trimming stripped 2 bases from V and 0 bases from J, with 10 bases between. This CDR3 is 15 amino acids long. CDR1 is SEHNR, CDR2 FQNEAQ, per germline (reference sequence). CDR3 coding DNA: TGTGCCAGCAGCTTAAAGGGGCTCATGAACACTGAAGCTTTCTTT. Its translation: CASSLKGLMNTEAFF.

This clone was found once. The rearrangement joins TRBV7-9 to TRBJ2-1; maybe TRBD2 (6 bases). Per germline, CDR1 SEHNR and CDR2 FQNEAQ (reference sequence). This CDR3 has 19 amino acids. V lost 5 bases and J 0 bases, leaving 23 bases between the germline ends. The CDR3 DNA reads TGTGCCAGCAGCCGACTGGACTATGCAGAATTAAGCTCCTACAATGAGCAGTTCTTC. Protein sequence: CASSRLDYAELSSYNEQFF.

This sequence joins TRBV28 and TRBJ1-1; D unresolved. The CDR3 spans 11 residues. Trimming removed 7 bases at V and 7 bases at J, with 10 bases between. Germline V lookup: CDR1 MDHEN, CDR2 SYDVKM. The CDR3 sequence: CASNSFIEAFF. The DNA of the CDR3 is TGTGCCAGCAACTCTTTTATTGAAGCTTTCTTT.

This clone was seen more than once but under ten times. The J gene is TRBJ1-2, the V gene TRBV6-5; D is perhaps TRBD1 (5 bases). The V gene lost 7 bases and the J gene lost 7 bases, with 19 bases spanning the gap. This CDR3 spans 14 amino acids. Looked up from germline, CDR1 is MNHEY and CDR2 is SVGAGI. In DNA, the CDR3 is TGTGCCAGCAAGCCGGGTGCGGGGGTTGGTGGCTACACCTTC. Protein sequence: CASKPGAGVGGYTF.

V usage is TRBV10-3 and J usage is TRBJ1-5; a weak D match, TRBD1 (6 bases). The CDR3 runs to 14 residues. The V gene lost 4 bases and the J gene lost 6 bases, with 13 bases spanning the gap. Germline values: CDR1 ENHRY, CDR2 SYGVKD. The CDR3: CAISAGRGGQPQHF. The CDR3 DNA sequence: TGTGCCATCAGTGCGGGGAGGGGGGGTCAGCCCCAGCATTTT.

This chain connects TRBV30 to TRBJ2-7, with 7 bases matching TRBD2. Germline V gives CDR1 GTSNPN, CDR2 SVGIG (reference sequence). This CDR3 is built from 18 residues. V lost 4 bases and J lost 5; bases outside the gene matches: 23. The CDR3 DNA reads TGTGCCTGGAAGGTTGGACTAGGGTGGCCAGGACGTCGGGACGAGCAGTACTTC. Residues: CAWKVGLGWPGRRDEQYF. Looking up the rest from reference TRBV30 and TRBJ2-7 gives the full variable domain: SQTIHQWPATLVQPVGSPLSLECTVEGTSNPNLYWYRQAAGRGLQLLFYSVGIGQISSEVPQNLSASRPQDRQFILSSKKLLLSDSGFYLCAWKVGLGWPGRRDEQYFGPGTRLTVT.

V is TRBV19 and J is TRBJ2-1, with 7 bases that match TRBD1. Looked up from germline, CDR1 is LNHDA and CDR2 is SQIVND (reference sequence). Germline trimming cut 7 bases from V and 2 bases from J; bases unmatched to any gene: 8. This CDR3 has 15 amino acids. CDR3 coding DNA: TGTGCCAGTACCACCCCGGGACAGCCCTACAATGAGCAGTTCTTC. It translates to CASTTPGQPYNEQFF.

J is TRBJ2-1 and V is TRBV5-1; TRBD2 might be the D (5 bases). This CDR3 region has 13 residues. Germline values: CDR1 SGHRS, CDR2 YFSETQ. Deletions cut 0 bases from V and 9 bases from J, with 10 bases between. The DNA of the CDR3 is TGCGCCAGCAGCTTGGCCGGGGATGGTGAGCAGTTCTTC. Its translation is CASSLAGDGEQFF.

V gene TRBV7-8 combines with J gene TRBJ2-5; D is possibly TRBD2 (5 bases). Germline V lookup: CDR1 SGHVS, CDR2 FQNEAQ. Deletions cut 5 bases from V and 4 bases from J, with 11 bases between. This CDR3 is 13 amino acids long. The CDR3 DNA reads TGTGCCAGCAGCCCGCGAGGGAGAGAGACCCAGTACTTC. Translating gives CASSPRGRETQYF.

The chain links TRBV18 to TRBJ1-5, with 10 bases fitting TRBD1. Germline trimming cut 5 bases from V and 6 bases from J; bases unmatched to any gene: 7. The germline gives CDR1 KGHSH, CDR2 LQKENI. This CDR3 has 15 residues. The CDR3 spells CASSGGQGRSQPQHF. CDR3 sequence (DNA): TGTGCCAGCTCAGGGGGACAGGGGAGGAGTCAGCCCCAGCATTTT.